The present TCR beta chain was sequenced within a study of STAT5B mutations in CD4+ large granular lymphocyte leukemia. Study at large: CD8+ depletion followed by anti-CD4 microbead selection was applied to cryopreserved cells. Study-wide results and limits: Patient CD4-sorted repertoires stayed more clonal than healthy ones after leukemic-clone removal.

The survey-level immunoSEQ assay was used. Profiling relied on immunoSEQ multiplex PCR, and the TCRdb table lists in-frame clones only, not all of them. The sample shows roughly 490 clones, more than 60% of them seen only once. As to this clone: Its antigen is not known.

Sequenced sample: PBMCs. The clonotype was recovered from a woman in her forties with CD4+ T-cell large granular lymphocyte leukemia.

The DNA of the CDR3 is TGTGCCAGCAGTGACGCAGGTAGAGCCGGAGTCACTGAAGCTTTCTTT. Its protein is CASSDAGRAGVTEAFF. The rearrangement uses TRBV2 and TRBJ1-1; D is undetermined. The CDR3 extends over 16 amino acids. V lost 3 bases and J lost 4, with 18 bases in between. Germline values: CDR1 SNHLY, CDR2 FYNNEI.